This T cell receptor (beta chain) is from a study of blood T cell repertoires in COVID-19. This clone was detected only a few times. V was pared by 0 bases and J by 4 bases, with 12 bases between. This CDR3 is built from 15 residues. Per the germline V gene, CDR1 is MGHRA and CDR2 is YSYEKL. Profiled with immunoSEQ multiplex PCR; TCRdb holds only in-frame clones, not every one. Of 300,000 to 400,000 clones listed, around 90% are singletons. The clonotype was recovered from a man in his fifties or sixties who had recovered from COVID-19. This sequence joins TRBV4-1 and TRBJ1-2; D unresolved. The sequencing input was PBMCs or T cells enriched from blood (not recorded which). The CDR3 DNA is TGCGCCAGCAGCCAAGATTTTGGATGGGCCTATGGCTACACCTTC. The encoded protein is CASSQDFGWAYGYTF.